This T cell receptor beta chain was captured by sequencing in a study of blood T cell repertoires in COVID-19 (dated by TCRdb to between 2020 and 2021). About the full investigation: Samples covering the acute and convalescent phases of COVID-19 were provided by collaborators in the United States, Italy and Spain. The material from the prospective study consisted of cDNA or gDNA derived from T cells, B-cell-depleted T cells, or PBMCs. Deeply sampled blood TCRbeta repertoires from subjects exposed to, actively infected with, or recovered from COVID-19 were included in the dataset. The repertoires were released in a freely available public database meant as a resource for research on the immune response to SARS-CoV-2. Samples came from the ongoing ImmuneRACE study (first 160 participants) plus 1,254 subjects from 6 global collaborators. Nearly every sample came with metadata listing a de-identified subject ID, COVID-19 status, age in years and sex. Where available, HLA class I and class II types were obtained from metadata supplied by the sample provider rather than from assay-based typing. Beyond this particular receptor, the publication reports: How much clinical and demographic metadata was included differed by source and by participant, and the metadata was provided uncurated.

TCRbeta CDR3 regions were amplified from genomic DNA using the immunoSEQ Assay, a bias-controlled multiplex PCR. In the authors' own workflow: Nucleated cell counts per sample were estimated from amplification of reference gene primers within the assay. To quantify the absolute abundance of each unique TCRbeta CDR3 rearrangement, sequence reads were collapsed and filtered. For each sample, productive Simpson clonality was calculated as the square root of Simpson's diversity index over productive rearrangements. TCRdb took this table from immuneACCESS and kept in-frame rearrangements with V and J called. Such tables lack part of the clones; where checked against another copy, unresolved V genes explain under half of the gap, and the rest is unexplained. V and J calls and clone size are given by that table; D and trimming were obtained from the DNA. The sample table holds around 250,000 clones, of which around 86% were seen once. The ten largest make up roughly 1.9% of the sample.

A second Seattle source provided samples from volunteer blood donors who had recovered from COVID-19. Each collaborating institution followed its own protocols to collect whole blood in K2EDTA tubes. For TCRbeta analysis, collaborators shipped samples as frozen whole blood, isolated PBMCs, or DNA extracted from either of those sample types. Details on this clone: Its specific antigen is unknown. No much larger clone is present one base from it, and per-base qualities are unavailable.

The sequenced sample consisted of peripheral blood. The origin of this receptor is a man aged 30 to 45 who had recovered from COVID-19.

The nucleotides are TGTGCCAGCAGTTTATCAGCGGGGGGAGGGATCGGGGAGCTGTTTTTT. Its translation is CASSLSAGGGIGELFF. The chain couples TRBV27 to TRBJ2-2; the central 9 bases match TRBD2. Based on the germline V gene (reference sequence), the CDR1 and CDR2 sequences are MNHEY and SMNVEV. The CDR3, from cysteine to phenylalanine, totals 16 residues. Here the CDR3 DNA is all that survives: 48 bases in frame from base 1. V ends up 0 bases short and J 7 bases short, with an unmatched junction base count of 6.